This TCR beta chain comes out of a study of T cell clonotyping in hematopoietic cell transplantation. Study-wide results and limits: After transplant, recipient diversity fell while pathologically expanded clonotypes grew through day 180. At the given depth, recipient repertoires were over 97% de novo clonotypes.

With respect to this clone: No antigen is known for it.

Repertoires were generated with immunoSEQ multiplex PCR, while TCRdb's copy carries only in-frame clones and drops some. The table records some 17,000 clones, approximately 87% of them present only once. Germline lookup yields CDR1 MDHEN and CDR2 SYDVKM. The CDR3 consists of 14 residues. Trimming removed 6 bases from V and 6 bases from J; junction bases left unmatched: 9. The source of this sequence is a man aged 50 to 59 in good health. Some clones in this sample may be carry-over from other donors' samples. The genes are TRBV28 and TRBJ1-1, with 8 bases aligning to TRBD1. Input material: peripheral blood mononuclear cells. Here the CDR3 reads CASRAPGQVPEAFF. The CDR3, as DNA: TGTGCCAGCAGGGCTCCGGGACAGGTACCTGAAGCTTTCTTT.